The entry that follows covers one T cell receptor (beta chain) sequence. Antigen specificity is unknown. The study ran its PCR with 60 Vbeta and 13 Jbeta primers. The repertoire was sequenced with immunoSEQ multiplex PCR; TCRdb's copy has only in-frame clones and lacks some. The sample has under 250,000 clones, more than 75% seen once. This entry is derived from a study of cytomegalovirus exposure and HLA in healthy donors. Study observations and caveats: Later on, a genetic analysis was performed. It linked a missense variant in DCLRE1C with V- and J-gene trimming of TCR beta. Presence/absence analyses supposed approximately even sequencing depth among donors. The study had only CMV serostatus as immune exposure information.

The CDR3 runs to 14 residues. Trimming shortened V by 5 bases and J by 2 bases, and 10 bases separated the two germline ends. CDR1 and CDR2 (germline): LNHNV, YYDKDF (reference sequence). This sequence originates from a male donor in good health and CMV-seronegative. The chain recombines TRBV15 with TRBJ1-5; D not resolved. Specimen: PBMCs. The CDR3 here is CATSLRQRNQPQHF. The CDR3 region has the DNA TGTGCCACCAGCCTGCGGCAGCGCAATCAGCCCCAGCATTTT.